What follows are 27 T cell receptor beta chains derived from one specimen sequenced in a study of OX40 agonist ivuxolimab in advanced cancers. Clones were read by immunoSEQ multiplex PCR, and TCRdb kept only the in-frame ones, dropping some. This sample has almost 45,000 clones; over 75% occur once, and the top ten carry 18%. The sample consisted of CD4+ or CD8+ T cells sorted from blood, taken in a trial of the OX40 agonist ivuxolimab. These receptor sequences come from an adult with an advanced solid tumor such as melanoma, head and neck, liver or kidney cancer.

This chain links TRBV7-8 with TRBJ2-4, with D possibly being TRBD1 (6 bases). The V end was cut by 1 base, the J end by 9 bases, with 13 bases between. The CDR3 covers 14 residues. Germline V lookup: CDR1 SGHVS, CDR2 FQNEAQ. The CDR3 sequence: CASSLDGRGAIQYF. The CDR3, as DNA: TGTGCCAGCAGCTTAGATGGCAGGGGTGCCATTCAGTACTTC. The variable domain in full, with the rest retrieved from reference TRBV7-8 and TRBJ2-4, is GAGVSQSPRYKVAKRGQDVALRCDPISGHVSLFWYQQALGQGPEFLTYFQNEAQLDKSGLPSDRFFAERPEGSVSTLKIQRTQQEDSAVYLCASSLDGRGAIQYFGAGTRLSVL.

V usage is TRBV9 and J usage is TRBJ1-1; D is possibly TRBD1 (5 bases). V dropped 0 bases and J dropped 1 base, with 10 bases sitting between them. CDR1 and CDR2 (germline): SGDLS, YYNGEE. The CDR3 contains 15 residues. CDR3 residues: CASSVGGQGNTEAFF. DNA for the CDR3: TGTGCCAGCAGCGTAGGTGGCCAGGGGAACACTGAAGCTTTCTTT.

The rearrangement links TRBV30 to TRBJ1-4, with TRBD1 identical over 7 bases. The trim removed 7 bases at V and 3 bases at J, leaving 8 bases unmatched. This CDR3 spans 14 amino acids. Germline V gives CDR1 GTSNPN, CDR2 SVGIG (reference sequence). CDR3 loop: CALTGTYPNEKLFF. The CDR3 DNA sequence: TGTGCCTTGACAGGGACGTACCCTAATGAAAAACTGTTTTTT.

The V gene is TRBV18, the J gene TRBJ2-1, with 7 nucleotides matching TRBD2. The CDR3 is made up of 17 amino acids. CDR1 is KGHSH and CDR2 is LQKENI in the germline V gene. Trimming took 3 bases from V and 3 from J; bases not matched to a gene: 11. The CDR3 sequence is CASSPLEASGFYNEQFF. In DNA, the CDR3 is TGTGCCAGCTCACCCCTTGAGGCTAGCGGCTTCTACAATGAGCAGTTCTTC.

The V gene is TRBV28, the J gene TRBJ1-3; 7 bases are shared with TRBD1. With 4 bases clipped from V and 4 bases from J, the junction kept 7 bases outside the gene matches. The CDR3 is 15 residues long. Looked up from germline, CDR1 is MDHEN and CDR2 is SYDVKM. The CDR3 sequence is CASSYRGSAGNTIYF. The DNA for the CDR3 is TGTGCCAGCAGTTACAGGGGTTCGGCCGGAAACACCATATATTTT.

The chain has TRBV7-6 and TRBJ2-2; 9 bases map to TRBD1. The J segment lost 6 bases and the V segment lost 5 bases, leaving 7 bases of the junction unmatched. CDR1 and CDR2 (germline): SGHVS, FNYEAQ. The CDR3 is 15 residues long. CDR3 nucleotides: TGTGCCAGCAGCACCGACAGGGGGTTATCCGGGGAGCTGTTTTTT. This sequence encodes CASSTDRGLSGELFF.

This chain joins TRBV10-1 and TRBJ2-1; the match to TRBD1 covers 7 bases. CDR3 length equals 13 residues. The V gene end was trimmed by 2 bases and the J gene end by 8 bases; junction bases not matched to a gene: 3. Germline CDR1 reads WNHNN; CDR2 reads SYGVQD (reference sequence). The CDR3 DNA follows: TGCGCCAGCAGTGAGGCAGGGGGATATGAGCAGTTCTTC. Protein: CASSEAGGYEQFF.

The rearrangement links TRBV5-4 to TRBJ1-5; tentative D call: TRBD1 (6 bases). Germline V gene data show CDR1 as SGHNT and CDR2 as YYREEE (reference sequence). With 4 bases removed from V and 6 bases from J, the gap between germline ends came to 14 bases. The CDR3 has 14 residues. The CDR3 protein is CASSRKDSAQPQHF. The CDR3 coding sequence is TGTGCCAGCAGCAGGAAGGACAGTGCTCAGCCCCAGCATTTT.

The chain combines TRBV7-7 with TRBJ2-5; D not certain. Germline V lookup: CDR1 SSHAT, CDR2 FNYEAQ (reference sequence). The CDR3 is made up of 15 amino acids. V was clipped by 1 base and J by 3 bases, with 12 bases between them. The CDR3 is CASSLEFRSEETQYF. Written as DNA, the CDR3 is TGTGCCAGCAGCTTAGAATTTAGGTCTGAAGAGACCCAGTACTTC. Combining the CDR3 with reference TRBV7-7 and TRBJ2-5 gives the whole variable domain GAGVSQSPRYKVTKRGQDVTLRCDPISSHATLYWYQQALGQGPEFLTYFNYEAQPDKSGLPSDRFSAERPEGSISTLTIQRTEQRDSAMYRCASSLEFRSEETQYFGPGTRLLVL.

The chain combines TRBV6-6 with TRBJ1-2; 8 bases line up with TRBD1. With V trimmed by 5 bases and J by 2 bases, 4 bases remained unmatched. This CDR3 contains 14 residues. The germline V gene has CDR1 MNHNY and CDR2 SVGAGI (reference sequence). In DNA, the CDR3 is TGTGCCAGCAGTCGTGGACAGGGCAACTATGGCTACACCTTC. It is translated as CASSRGQGNYGYTF.

This clone was picked up one time. V usage is TRBV27 and J usage is TRBJ2-3; no definite D call. V shed 7 bases and J shed 10 bases, with 21 bases lying between them. The CDR3 is made up of 14 amino acids. The germline gives CDR1 MNHEY, CDR2 SMNVEV (reference sequence). The CDR3: CASTTLGGSFPQYF. CDR3 DNA sequence: TGTGCCAGCACCACCCTGGGTGGGTCTTTTCCGCAGTATTTT.

This chain uses TRBV9 with TRBJ1-3; unclear D gene. The CDR3 contains 12 residues. V gave up 6 bases and J gave up 0 bases, with 4 bases separating them. The germline gives CDR1 SGDLS, CDR2 YYNGEE. The CDR3, as DNA: TGTGCCAGCACCGACTCTGGAAACACCATATATTTT. It encodes CASTDSGNTIYF.

This rearrangement joins TRBV7-2 to TRBJ1-1, with D uncertain. Trimming shortened V by 2 bases and J by 2 bases, and 9 bases separated the two germline ends. Germline V CDR1 and CDR2: SGHTA, FQGNSA. The CDR3 has 14 amino acids. The CDR3, as DNA: TGTGCCAGCAGCTTAACCGGTCCTAACACTGAAGCTTTCTTT. Translating gives CASSLTGPNTEAFF.

This chain links TRBV13 with TRBJ1-2; D call uncertain. Germline lookup yields CDR1 PRHDT and CDR2 FYEKMQ (reference sequence). V was cut by 6 bases and J by 2 bases, with 13 bases left in between. The CDR3 has 14 residues. CDR3 DNA: TGTGCCAGCAGACCGAAGGACGGAAACTATGGCTACACCTTC. Residues: CASRPKDGNYGYTF.

The rearrangement joins TRBV9 to TRBJ2-7, with TRBD1 matching 8 bases. The CDR3 extends over 17 amino acids. V shed 0 bases and J 5 bases; nucleotides not matched to a gene: 13. Germline V CDR1 and CDR2: SGDLS, YYNGEE. The CDR3 loop reads CASSVVIGQGIGDEQYV. CDR3 nucleotides: TGTGCCAGCAGCGTAGTAATAGGACAGGGAATCGGAGACGAGCAGTACGTC.

The V call is TRBV5-1, the J call TRBJ1-5; 10 nucleotides line up with TRBD1. Germline CDR1 reads SGHRS; CDR2 reads YFSETQ. This CDR3 is 15 amino acids long. J lost 7 bases, V lost 1 base, and 5 bases had no gene match. The CDR3, as DNA: TGCGCCAGCAGCTTGTTTGGACAGGGGGGCCAGCCCCAGCATTTT. Residues: CASSLFGQGGQPQHF.

The DNA for the CDR3 is TGTGCCAGCAGTTTACCTAGCGGGGCACAAGAGACCCAGTACTTC. Amino acids: CASSLPSGAQETQYF. The genes are TRBV28 and TRBJ2-5; 9 bases line up with TRBD2. Germline lookup yields CDR1 MDHEN and CDR2 SYDVKM. This CDR3 contains 15 residues. V lost 2 bases and J lost 2; bases outside the gene matches: 3.

The gene calls are TRBV7-9 and TRBJ2-5, with D maybe TRBD1 (6 bases). V lost 2 bases to trimming and J lost 2 bases, with 9 bases between them. The CDR3 has 14 amino acids. Germline CDR1 reads SEHNR; CDR2 reads FQNEAQ (reference sequence). CDR3 coding DNA: TGTGCCAGCAGCTTACCGGACAGTCAAGAGACCCAGTACTTC. Its protein product is CASSLPDSQETQYF.

This clone was detected only once. The chain couples TRBV4-1 to TRBJ1-2; 8 bases match TRBD1. V lost 1 base and J lost 2; bases outside the gene matches: 3. CDR3 length equals 15 residues. Germline V gene lookup returns CDR1 MGHRA and CDR2 YSYEKL. The CDR3 sequence is CASSQGHRGNYGYTF. For the CDR3, the DNA is TGCGCCAGCAGCCAAGGTCACAGGGGGAACTATGGCTACACCTTC.

This clone was observed a handful of times. The chain is built from TRBV4-3 and TRBJ1-5; D not resolved. The CDR3 loop spans 15 amino acids. Germline CDR1 and CDR2: LGHNA and YSLEER. The germline V and J ends were trimmed by 0 bases and 5 bases, with 11 bases remaining between them. The CDR3 here is CASSQDVIGDQPQHF. CDR3 nucleotides: TGCGCCAGCAGCCAAGATGTAATAGGAGATCAGCCCCAGCATTTT.

This clone was seen a few times. At the DNA level, this CDR3 is encoded by other sequences in the same sample as well. This rearrangement joins TRBV19 to TRBJ1-1, with D maybe TRBD1 (6 bases). The V end was cut by 6 bases, the J end by 8 bases, with 10 bases between. Germline assignment: CDR1 LNHDA and CDR2 SQIVND (reference sequence). The CDR3 runs 11 residues. CDR3 amino acids: CASSPGTEAFF. CDR3 nucleotides: TGTGCCAGTAGCCCCGGGACAGAAGCTTTCTTT.

This rearrangement joins TRBV27 to TRBJ1-3; no firm D call. Trimming took off 5 bases at V and 4 bases at J, with 9 bases between the two ends. The germline V gene has CDR1 MNHEY and CDR2 SMNVEV (reference sequence). The CDR3 has 13 residues. The CDR3 reads CASSPYTGNTIYF. The CDR3 region has the DNA TGTGCCAGCAGTCCGTATACGGGAAACACCATATATTTT.

This chain connects TRBV11-2 to TRBJ1-1; D ambiguous. CDR1 SGHAT and CDR2 FQNNGV come from the germline V gene. V lost 6 bases, J lost 7 bases, and 15 bases lay in between. The CDR3 runs to 13 residues. Here the CDR3 reads CASRSSEQFEAFF. Here the CDR3 DNA reads TGTGCCAGCAGGAGTTCGGAACAGTTTGAAGCTTTCTTT. The complete variable domain, with remaining parts taken from reference TRBV11-2 and TRBJ1-1, reads EAGVAQSPRYKIIEKRQSVAFWCNPISGHATLYWYQQILGQGPKLLIQFQNNGVVDDSQLPKDRFSAERLKGVDSTLKIQPAKLEDSAVYLCASRSSEQFEAFFGQGTRLTVV.

V and J are TRBV4-3 and TRBJ2-7, with a tentative D call TRBD1 (6 bases). This CDR3 is built from 15 residues. Germline V gene lookup returns CDR1 LGHNA and CDR2 YSLEER. V was cut by 1 base and J by 2 bases, with 12 bases left in between. CDR3: CASSQGGQGAYEQYF. For the CDR3, the DNA is TGCGCCAGCAGCCAAGGGGGGCAAGGGGCCTACGAGCAGTACTTC.

The V call is TRBV9, the J call TRBJ2-3; D may be TRBD1 or TRBD2 (6 bases each). From germline, CDR1 is SGDLS and CDR2 YYNGEE. The CDR3 extends over 18 amino acids. The V end was cut by 0 bases, the J end by 2 bases, with 19 bases between. The CDR3 DNA is TGTGCCAGCAGCGTAGCACAGGGAGGCCCCCGGGCCACAGATACGCAGTATTTT. The encoded protein is CASSVAQGGPRATDTQYF.

The chain is built from TRBV9 and TRBJ1-6, with D hard to call. Germline CDR1 reads SGDLS; CDR2 reads YYNGEE. This CDR3 contains 15 residues. Trimming pared 3 bases from V and 4 bases from J, leaving 11 bases between. The CDR3 DNA reads TGTGCCAGCAGCGCGACCTCTGGGTATAATTCACCCCTCCACTTT. Residues: CASSATSGYNSPLHF. Based on the CDR3 plus reference TRBV9 and TRBJ1-6, the full variable domain is DSGVTQTPKHLITATGQRVTLRCSPRSGDLSVYWYQQSLDQGLQFLIQYYNGEERAKGNILERFSAQQFPDLHSELNLSSLELGDSALYFCASSATSGYNSPLHFGNGTRLTVT.

The chain has TRBV9 and TRBJ2-6; D is unclear. This CDR3 has 16 amino acids. The germline V gene has CDR1 SGDLS and CDR2 YYNGEE. Trimming removed 3 bases at V and 0 bases at J, with 10 bases between. The CDR3 protein is CASSDPMNSGANVLTF. DNA of the CDR3: TGTGCCAGCAGCGACCCTATGAACTCTGGGGCCAACGTCCTGACTTTC.